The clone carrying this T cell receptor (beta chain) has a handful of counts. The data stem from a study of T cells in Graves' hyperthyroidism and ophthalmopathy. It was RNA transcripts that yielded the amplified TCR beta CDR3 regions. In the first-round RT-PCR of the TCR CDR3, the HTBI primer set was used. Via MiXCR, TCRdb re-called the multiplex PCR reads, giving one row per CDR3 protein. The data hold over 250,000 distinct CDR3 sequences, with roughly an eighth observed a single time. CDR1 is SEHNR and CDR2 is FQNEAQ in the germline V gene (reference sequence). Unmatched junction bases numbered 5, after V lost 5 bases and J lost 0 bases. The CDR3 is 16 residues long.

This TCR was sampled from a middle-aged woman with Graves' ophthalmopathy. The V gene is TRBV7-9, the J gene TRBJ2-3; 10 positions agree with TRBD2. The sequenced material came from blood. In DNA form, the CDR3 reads TGTGCCAGCAGCCGGACTAGCGGAGCTAGCACAGATACGCAGTATTTT. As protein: CASSRTSGASTDTQYF.